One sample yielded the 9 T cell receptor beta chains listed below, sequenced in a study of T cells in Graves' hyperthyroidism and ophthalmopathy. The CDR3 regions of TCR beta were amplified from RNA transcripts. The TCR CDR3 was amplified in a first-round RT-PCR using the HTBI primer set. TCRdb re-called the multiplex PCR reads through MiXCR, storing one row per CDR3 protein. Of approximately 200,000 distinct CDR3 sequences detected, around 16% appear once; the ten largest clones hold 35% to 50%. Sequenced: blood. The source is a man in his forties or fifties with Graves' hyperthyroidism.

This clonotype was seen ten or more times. CDR3 residues: CASLQRVAGTQETQYF. For the CDR3, the DNA is TGTGCCAGCCTGCAGCGGGTAGCGGGTACTCAAGAGACCCAGTACTTC. The rearrangement joins TRBV7-8 to TRBJ2-5, with 7 bases identical to TRBD2. This CDR3 comprises 16 residues. J lost 2 bases, V lost 8 bases, and 14 bases had no gene match. Germline V gives CDR1 SGHVS, CDR2 FQNEAQ.

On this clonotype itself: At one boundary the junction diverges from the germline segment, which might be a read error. The CDR3 loop reads CASTCRAGGAYTGTQYF. CDR3 in DNA: TGTGCCAGCACCTGTCGGGCCGGTGGGGCGTACACAGGTACGCAGTATTTT. This chain links TRBV12-3 or TRBV12-4 with TRBJ2-3; maybe TRBD1 (5 bases). This CDR3 is 17 amino acids long.

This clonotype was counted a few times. The CDR3 coding sequence is TGTGCCAGCAGTGGGACAGGGTATATTGGCTACACCTTC. Translating gives CASSGTGYIGYTF. The chain has TRBV3-1 and TRBJ1-2; 9 nucleotides match TRBD1. In germline, CDR1 is LGHDT, CDR2 YNNKEL (reference sequence). The V and J ends lost 6 bases and 7 bases, in that order; junction bases with no gene match: 6. CDR3 length: 13 residues.

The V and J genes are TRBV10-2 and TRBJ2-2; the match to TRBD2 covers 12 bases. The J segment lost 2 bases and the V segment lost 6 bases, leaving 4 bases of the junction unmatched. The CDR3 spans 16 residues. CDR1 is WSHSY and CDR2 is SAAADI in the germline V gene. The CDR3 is CASSSSGGVNTGELFF. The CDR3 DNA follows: TGCGCCAGCAGCTCTAGCGGGGGGGTTAACACCGGGGAGCTGTTTTTT.

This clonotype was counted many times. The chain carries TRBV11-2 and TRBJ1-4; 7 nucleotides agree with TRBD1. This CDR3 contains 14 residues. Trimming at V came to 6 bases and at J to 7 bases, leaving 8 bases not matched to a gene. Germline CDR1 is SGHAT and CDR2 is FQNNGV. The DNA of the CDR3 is TGTGCCAGCAGTTTGGACAGGAATTCTGAAAAACTGTTTTTT. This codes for CASSLDRNSEKLFF.

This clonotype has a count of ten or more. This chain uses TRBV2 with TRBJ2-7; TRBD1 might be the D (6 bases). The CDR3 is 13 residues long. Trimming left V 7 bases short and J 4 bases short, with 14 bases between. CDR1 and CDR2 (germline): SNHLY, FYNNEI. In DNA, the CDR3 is TGTGCCAGCACTAAGGGGACATCATACGAGCAGTACTTC. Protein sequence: CASTKGTSYEQYF.

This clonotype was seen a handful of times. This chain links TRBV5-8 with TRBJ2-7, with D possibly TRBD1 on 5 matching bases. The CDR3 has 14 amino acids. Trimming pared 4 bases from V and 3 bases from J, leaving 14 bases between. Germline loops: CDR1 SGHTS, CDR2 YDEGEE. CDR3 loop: CASSPGAENYEQYF. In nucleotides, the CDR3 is TGTGCCAGCAGCCCTGGGGCAGAAAACTACGAGCAGTACTTC.

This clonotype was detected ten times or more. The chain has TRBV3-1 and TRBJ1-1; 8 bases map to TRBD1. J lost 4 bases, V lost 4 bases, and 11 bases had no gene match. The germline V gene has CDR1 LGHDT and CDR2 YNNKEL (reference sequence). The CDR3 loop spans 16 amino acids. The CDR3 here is CASSRLWGQGATEAFF. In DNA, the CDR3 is TGTGCCAGCAGCCGGCTTTGGGGGCAGGGGGCCACTGAAGCTTTCTTT.

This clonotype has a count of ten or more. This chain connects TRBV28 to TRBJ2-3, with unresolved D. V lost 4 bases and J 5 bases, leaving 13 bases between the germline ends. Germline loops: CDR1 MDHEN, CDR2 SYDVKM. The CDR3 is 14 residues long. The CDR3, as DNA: TGTGCCAGCAGTTCTGGCGAGTTCGGAGATACGCAGTATTTT. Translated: CASSSGEFGDTQYF.